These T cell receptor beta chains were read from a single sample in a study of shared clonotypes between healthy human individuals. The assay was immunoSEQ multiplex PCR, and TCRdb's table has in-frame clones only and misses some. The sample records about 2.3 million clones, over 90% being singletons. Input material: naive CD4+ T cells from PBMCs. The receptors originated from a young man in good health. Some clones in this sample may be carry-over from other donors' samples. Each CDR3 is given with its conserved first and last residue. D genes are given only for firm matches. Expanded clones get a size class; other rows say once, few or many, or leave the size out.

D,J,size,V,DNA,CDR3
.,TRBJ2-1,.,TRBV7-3,TGTGCCAGCAGCCAAGGTCGGTGGAATGAGCAGTTCTTC,CASSQGRWNEQFF
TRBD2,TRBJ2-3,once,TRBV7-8,TGTGCCAGCAGCTCATTAGCGGGCCCCCGCACAGATACGCAGTATTTT,CASSSLAGPRTDTQYF
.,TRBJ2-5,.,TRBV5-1,TGCGCCAGCAGCTTTGGACCTCAAGAGACCCAGTACTTC,CASSFGPQETQYF
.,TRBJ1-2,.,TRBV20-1,TGCAGTGCTAGAGATGAAGGTGGCTACACCTTC,CSARDEGGYTF
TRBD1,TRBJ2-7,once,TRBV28,TGTGCCAGCAGTGCCGACAGGGTCGTCTCCTACGAGCAGTACTTC,CASSADRVVSYEQYF
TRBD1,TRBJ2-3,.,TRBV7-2,TGTGCCAGCAGCTTAATGGACAGGGGGCTAGATACGCAGTATTTT,CASSLMDRGLDTQYF
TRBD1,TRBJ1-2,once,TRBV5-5,TGTGCCAGCAGCACAGGGACAGCTACATATGGCTACACCTTC,CASSTGTATYGYTF
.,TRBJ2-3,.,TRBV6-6,TGTGCCAGCAGTTACGAGGGAACAGACACAGATACGCAGTATTTT,CASSYEGTDTDTQYF
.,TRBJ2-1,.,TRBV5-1,TGCGCCAGCAAGCCCCCCGGGGTGAATTTGTTTAGCGACAATGAGCAGTTCTTC,CASKPPGVNLFSDNEQFF
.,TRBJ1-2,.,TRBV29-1,TGCAGCGCCGGCGGGGTATACTATGGCTACACCTTC,CSAGGVYYGYTF
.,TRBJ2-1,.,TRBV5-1,TGCGCCAGCAGCTTTCGTGACAAAGCGGATGAGCAGTTCTTC,CASSFRDKADEQFF
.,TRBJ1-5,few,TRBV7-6,TGTGCCAGCAGCTTTACAGAGAATAGCAATCAGCCCCAGCATTTT,CASSFTENSNQPQHF
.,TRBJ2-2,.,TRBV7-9,TGTGCCAGCAGCCCCAGCGGGGAGCTGTTTTTT,CASSPSGELFF
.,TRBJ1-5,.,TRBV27,TGTGCCAGACGGGGTTCGAGCAATCAGCCCCAGCATTTT,CARRGSSNQPQHF
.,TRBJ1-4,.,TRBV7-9,TGTGCCAGCAGCTTAGGGGGCCGCGGGGTCGGGAATGAAAAACTGTTTTTT,CASSLGGRGVGNEKLFF
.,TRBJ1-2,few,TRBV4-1,TGCGCCAGCAGCCAAGATCTCTTAACTGGGTATGGCTACACCTTC,CASSQDLLTGYGYTF
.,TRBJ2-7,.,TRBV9,TGTGCCAGCAGCCAGGTCGACAGCTCCTACGAGCAGTACTTC,CASSQVDSSYEQYF
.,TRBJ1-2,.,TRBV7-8,TGTGCCAGCAGCTTAGGTGCTGACTATGGCTACACCTTC,CASSLGADYGYTF
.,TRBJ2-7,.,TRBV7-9,TGTGCCAGCAGCTCCAGGACGGCAGGTTACGAGCAGTACTTC,CASSSRTAGYEQYF
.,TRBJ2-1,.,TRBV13,TGTGCCAGCAGCTCCAGGCCTGTAGCGGTTAGCTCCTACAATGAGCAGTTCTTC,CASSSRPVAVSSYNEQFF
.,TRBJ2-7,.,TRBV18,TGTGCCAGCTCACCACCAACGACAGCAGGATCCTACGAGCAGTACTTC,CASSPPTTAGSYEQYF
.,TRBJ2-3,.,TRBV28,TGTGCCACCAAGGGGGGGTCGGGGACGCGGGATACGCAGTATTTT,CATKGGSGTRDTQYF
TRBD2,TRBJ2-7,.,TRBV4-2,TGTGCCAGCAGCCAAGCTGGAGGACCTAGCGGGAGCGCCTACGAGCAGTACTTC,CASSQAGGPSGSAYEQYF
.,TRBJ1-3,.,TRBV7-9,TGTGCCAGCAGCCAAAAAAACACCATATATTTT,CASSQKNTIYF
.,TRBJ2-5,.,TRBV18,TGTGCCAGCTCACCACCGTCAGCAGAGACCCAGTACTTC,CASSPPSAETQYF
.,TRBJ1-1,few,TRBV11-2,TGTGCCAGCAGCTTGCAGGGGCAGGGCACTGAAGCTTTCTTT,CASSLQGQGTEAFF
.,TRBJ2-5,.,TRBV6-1,TGTGCCAGCAGTGGGGCAGGGGCTGGGGAGGAGACCCAGTACTTC,CASSGAGAGEETQYF
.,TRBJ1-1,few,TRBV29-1,TGCAGCGTTGAACAGGGGTACACTGAAGCTTTCTTT,CSVEQGYTEAFF
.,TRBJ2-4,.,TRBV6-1,TGTGCCAGCCAGCGAGAACTAGCCAAAAACATTCAGTACTTC,CASQRELAKNIQYF
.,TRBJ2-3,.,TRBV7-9,TGTGCCAGCAGCTTAACCGGGGGTGGCTCAGATACGCAGTATTTT,CASSLTGGGSDTQYF
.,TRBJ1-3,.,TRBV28,TGTGCCAGCAGTCCTACACAGGGTAAAAGCTCTGGAAACACCATATATTTT,CASSPTQGKSSGNTIYF
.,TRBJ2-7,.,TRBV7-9,TGTGCCAGCAGCTTGACCAACTACGAGCAGTACTTC,CASSLTNYEQYF
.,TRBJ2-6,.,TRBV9,TGTGCCAGCAGCGTAGCTACTCAGATTCGCTCTGGGGCCAACGTCCTGACTTTC,CASSVATQIRSGANVLTF
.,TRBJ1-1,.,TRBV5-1,TGCGCCAGCAGCACCGACAAGGGGAACACTGAAGCTTTCTTT,CASSTDKGNTEAFF
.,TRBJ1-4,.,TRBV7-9,TGTGCCAGCAGCCTGGGACCCGAAAAACTGTTTTTT,CASSLGPEKLFF
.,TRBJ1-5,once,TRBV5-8,TGTGCCAGCAGCCCTACAGTCTCCGGCAATCAGCCCCAGCATTTT,CASSPTVSGNQPQHF
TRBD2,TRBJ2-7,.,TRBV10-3,TGTGCCATCAGTGAGTCAGGGCTAGCGGAAGACGAGCAGTACTTC,CAISESGLAEDEQYF